The entry that follows covers one T cell receptor beta chain sequence. Its target is unknown. This entry belongs to a study of T-cell memory formation after mild COVID-19. At the level of the study: Clusters of TCRs were largely donor specific. Regarding the study as a whole: Clones contracting across day 15 to 85 had a balanced CD4/CD8 profile; later expanding clones leaned CD4+. Most CD4+ clones that shrank were in CM and EM, while CD8+ ones turned up in EMRA.

UMIs and sample barcodes were carried by the TCR alpha and TCR beta cDNA libraries that 5'RACE produced using constant-segment primers. MiXCR, applied by TCRdb to the 5' RACE reads, yields one record per CDR3 protein. The sample comprises about 260,000 distinct CDR3 sequences, over 15% of which are singletons, and 20% to 25% rests with the top ten. The germline V gene has CDR1 SGDLS and CDR2 YYNGEE. V dropped 4 bases and J dropped 4 bases, with 8 bases sitting between them. The CDR3 contains 12 residues. Sequenced: PBMCs or a T cell subset sorted from them (not recorded which). The clonotype was recovered from a young man who had mild COVID-19 (a few samples of this study predate the infection). Cell type and time point are not known. This chain connects TRBV9 to TRBJ1-1; D is undetermined. The CDR3 spells CASSRLTTEAFF. The CDR3, as DNA: TGTGCCAGCAGCCGCCTCACCACTGAAGCTTTCTTT.